Included here is one T cell receptor (beta chain) sequence, with context. The sample is drawn from a study of blood T cell repertoires in COVID-19. Study context: Acute-phase and convalescent COVID-19 samples originated in the United States, Italy and Spain. Nucleic acid was either cDNA or gDNA, and it came from T cells, B-cell-depleted T cells, or PBMCs.

The CDR3 runs to 15 residues. Unmatched junction bases numbered 8, after V lost 2 bases and J lost 5 bases. Germline assignment: CDR1 SGHVS and CDR2 FNYEAQ. As handled by the study authors: Researchers report that nucleated cell counts were estimated from reference gene primer amplification. Only in-frame clones appear in the TCRdb table, and some are missing; sequencing was by immunoSEQ multiplex PCR. D and trimming come from the DNA, and the V and J calls and clone size come from that table. The sample has 100,000 to 150,000 clones, around 88% seen once. The chain has TRBV7-6 and TRBJ2-5; 7 nucleotides match TRBD1. The sequenced material came from peripheral blood. This receptor was identified in a man over 45 with active or convalescent COVID-19. CDR3 protein: CASSLQRTGSETQYF. For the CDR3, the DNA is TGTGCCAGCAGCTTACAAAGGACAGGATCGGAGACCCAGTACTTC. Full variable domain (rest looked up from reference TRBV7-6 and TRBJ2-5): GAGVSQSPRYKVTKRGQDVALRCDPISGHVSLYWYRQALGQGPEFLTYFNYEAQQDKSGLPNDRFSAERPEGSISTLTIQRTEQRDSAMYRCASSLQRTGSETQYFGPGTRLLVL.